Presented here are 3 T cell receptor beta chains from one specimen sequenced in a study of blood T cell repertoires in COVID-19. The repertoire was sequenced with immunoSEQ multiplex PCR; TCRdb's copy has only in-frame clones and lacks some. In the table there are 300,000 to 400,000 clones, approximately 88% of which are singletons. The sequenced sample was peripheral blood. These receptors were collected from a young man with COVID-19, enrolled during active disease.

V and J are TRBV27 and TRBJ1-1, with TRBD1 identical over 8 bases. CDR3 size: 14 residues. After removal of 4 bases from V and 6 bases from J, the junction contained 7 bases not matched to a gene. CDR1 MNHEY and CDR2 SMNVEV come from the germline V gene (reference sequence). CDR3 region: CASSYQGAFAEAFF. The CDR3 nucleotides are TGTGCCAGCAGTTATCAGGGGGCTTTCGCTGAAGCTTTCTTT.

This clone has only one observation. The V gene is TRBV7-2, the J gene TRBJ1-2, with D possibly matching TRBD1 (5 bases). This CDR3 contains 14 residues. Germline V gene sequence: CDR1 SGHTA, CDR2 FQGNSA. Trimming cost V 3 bases and J 6 bases, with 14 bases left between them. Written as DNA, the CDR3 is TGTGCCAGCAGCTTTGGTGTAGGACACAATGGCTACACCTTC. Its translation is CASSFGVGHNGYTF.

The rearrangement joins TRBV7-3 to TRBJ1-1; D is ambiguous. The V end was cut by 5 bases, the J end by 4 bases, with 14 bases between. Germline lookup yields CDR1 SGHTA and CDR2 FQGTGA. The CDR3 sequence is 14 residues long. The CDR3 spells CASSLQDGSTEAFF. CDR3 coding DNA: TGTGCCAGCAGCCTCCAGGACGGGAGCACTGAAGCTTTCTTT.